This T cell receptor (beta chain) was captured in a study of identifying expanded T cells in peripheral blood. Study observations and caveats: Approximately two-week clone count variance significantly increased as total template count grew.

This table comes from immunoSEQ multiplex PCR, and its TCRdb copy is limited to in-frame clones, with some not included. The data show about 100,000 clones, around 88% seen once. Remarks on this clone: Its specificity is not known.

The CDR3 is made up of 15 amino acids. The V end lost 3 bases, the J end lost 6 bases, and 13 bases lay between the germline ends. Germline V gives CDR1 SGDLS, CDR2 YYNGEE. Material for sequencing was blood. The sequence derives from a person aged 18 to 75 in good health. This rearrangement joins TRBV9 to TRBJ1-6; D possibly corresponds to TRBD1 (6 bases). CDR3 region: CASSGQRGFNSPLHF. CDR3 nucleotides: TGTGCCAGCAGCGGCCAAAGGGGGTTTAATTCACCCCTCCACTTT.